This T cell receptor (beta chain) came from a study of cytomegalovirus exposure and HLA in healthy donors. Overall study: The same platform as the approximately 700 first-cohort repertoires was used for the 95 to 150 validation repertoires, a later analysis reported.

Findings and limits, study-wide: While the bulk of TCR sequences proved rare, some public TCRs turned up in many donors. The study put about 180 TCR beta chains on its list as cytomegalovirus-associated.

As to this clone: Antigen: not known.

Clones were read by immunoSEQ multiplex PCR, and TCRdb kept only the in-frame ones, dropping some. The data contain around 100,000 clones, approximately 94% of them singletons. The validation cohort, a group of some 120 subjects, included the donors and was separate from the roughly 670-subject first cohort. Germline V gene data show CDR1 as SGHDT and CDR2 as YYEEEE. CDR3 length: 15 residues. V dropped 4 bases and J dropped 0; count of bases not matched to a gene: 6. Sequencing was done on a sample of PBMCs. The TCR originated in a woman younger than 30 in good health and CMV-seronegative. The rearrangement links TRBV5-6 to TRBJ1-2; 7 bases match TRBD1. CDR3 loop: CASSPRQGPNYGYTF. The CDR3 bases are TGTGCCAGCAGCCCTAGACAGGGACCTAACTATGGCTACACCTTC. The complete variable domain, with remaining parts taken from reference TRBV5-6 and TRBJ1-2, reads DAGVTQSPTHLIKTRGQQVTLRCSPKSGHDTVSWYQQALGQGPQFIFQYYEEEERQRGNFPDRFSGHQFPNYSSELNVNALLLGDSALYLCASSPRQGPNYGYTFGSGTRLTVV.